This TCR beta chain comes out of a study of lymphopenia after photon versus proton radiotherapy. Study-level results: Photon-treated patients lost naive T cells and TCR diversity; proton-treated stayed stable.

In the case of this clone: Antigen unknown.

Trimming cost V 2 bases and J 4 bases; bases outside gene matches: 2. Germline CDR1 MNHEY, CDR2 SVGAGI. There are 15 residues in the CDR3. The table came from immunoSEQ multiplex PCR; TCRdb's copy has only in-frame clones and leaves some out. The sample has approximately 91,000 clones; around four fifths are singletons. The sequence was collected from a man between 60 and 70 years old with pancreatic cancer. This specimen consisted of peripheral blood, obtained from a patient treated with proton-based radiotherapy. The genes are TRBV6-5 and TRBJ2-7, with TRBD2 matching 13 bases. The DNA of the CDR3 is TGTGCCAGCAGTTACGTGGGACTAGCGGGATACGAGCAGTACTTC. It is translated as CASSYVGLAGYEQYF.